This record covers a single TCR beta chain. The antigen remains unidentified. This sample is drawn from a study of cytomegalovirus exposure and HLA in healthy donors. Study outcomes and limitations: Later analysis found that TCR beta chains associated with HLA were more clonally expanded than other, equally common chains. HLA alleles were associated with 15,000 to 20,000 TCR beta sequences in a later analysis at 0.05 false discovery rate. Researchers left out some V segments, among them TRBV6-2 and TRBV6-3, as indistinguishable.

Primers: 60 Vbeta forward and 13 Jbeta reverse. In the source study's methods: Unique TCR beta chains numbered 60 million to 100 million in a later analysis, with around 10 million shared. Sequenced by immunoSEQ multiplex PCR; TCRdb stores in-frame clones only, minus some. V and J calls and clone size are given by that table; D and trimming were obtained from the DNA. Here the sample spans some 40,000 clones, around 49% being singletons. CDR3 length: 18 residues. Germline CDR1 and CDR2: MNHEY and SMNVEV (reference sequence). The junction had 15 bases not matched to a gene; V was cut back by 8 bases and J by 4 bases.

The gene calls are TRBV27 and TRBJ1-5; TRBD1 aligns across 12 bases. This clonotype was obtained from a woman aged 40 to 49 in good health and CMV-seropositive. The sequenced sample consisted of PBMCs. The CDR3 region is CASRLKGQGARGNQPQHF. In DNA, the CDR3 is TGTGCCAGCCGCTTAAAGGGACAGGGGGCTCGTGGGAATCAGCCCCAGCATTTT.